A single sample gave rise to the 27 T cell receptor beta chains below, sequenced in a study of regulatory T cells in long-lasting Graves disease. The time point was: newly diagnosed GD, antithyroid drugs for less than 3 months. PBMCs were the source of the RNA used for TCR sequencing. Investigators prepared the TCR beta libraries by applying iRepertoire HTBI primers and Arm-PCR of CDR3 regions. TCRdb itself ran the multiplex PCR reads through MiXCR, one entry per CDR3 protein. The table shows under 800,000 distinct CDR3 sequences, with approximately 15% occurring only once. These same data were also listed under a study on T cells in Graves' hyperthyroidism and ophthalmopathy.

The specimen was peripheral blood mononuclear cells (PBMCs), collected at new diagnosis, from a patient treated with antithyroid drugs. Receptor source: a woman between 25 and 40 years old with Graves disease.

The CDR3 here is CSVVRGSHRRTDTQYF. The CDR3 nucleotides are TGCAGCGTTGTCAGGGGGAGTCACCGGCGCACAGATACGCAGTATTTT. The chain uses TRBV29-1 and TRBJ2-3, with 7 bases identical to TRBD1. After removal of 4 bases from V and 1 base from J, the junction contained 11 bases not matched to a gene. Per the germline V gene, CDR1 is SQVTM and CDR2 is ANQGSEA. CDR3 length: 16 amino acids.

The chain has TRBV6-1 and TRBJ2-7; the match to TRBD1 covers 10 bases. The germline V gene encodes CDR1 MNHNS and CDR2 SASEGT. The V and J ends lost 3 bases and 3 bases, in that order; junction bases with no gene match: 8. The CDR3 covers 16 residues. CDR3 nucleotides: TGTGCCAGCAGTGACCACCTCAGGACAGGGGGCTACGAGCAGTACTTC. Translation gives CASSDHLRTGGYEQYF.

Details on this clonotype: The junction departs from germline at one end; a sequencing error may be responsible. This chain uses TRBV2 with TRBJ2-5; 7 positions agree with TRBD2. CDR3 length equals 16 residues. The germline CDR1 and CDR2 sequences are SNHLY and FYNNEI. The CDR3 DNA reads TGTACCAGCAGTTGGGGGTCGGGGGGACCCCGGGAGACCCAGTACTTC. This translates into CTSSWGSGGPRETQYF.

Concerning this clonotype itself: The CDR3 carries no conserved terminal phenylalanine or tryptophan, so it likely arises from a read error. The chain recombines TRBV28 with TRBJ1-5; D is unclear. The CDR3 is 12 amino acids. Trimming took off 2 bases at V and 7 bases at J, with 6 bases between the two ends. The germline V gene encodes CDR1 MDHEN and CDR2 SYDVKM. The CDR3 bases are TGTGCCAGCAGTTTAGGGAACCAGCCCCAGCATCTT. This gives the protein CASSLGNQPQHL.

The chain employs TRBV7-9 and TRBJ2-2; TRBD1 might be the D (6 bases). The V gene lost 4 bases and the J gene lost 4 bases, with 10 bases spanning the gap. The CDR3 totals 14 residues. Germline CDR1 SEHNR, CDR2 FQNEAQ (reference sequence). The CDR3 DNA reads TGTGCCAGCAGCTCGGACAGACCCACCGGGGAGCTGTTTTTT. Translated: CASSSDRPTGELFF.

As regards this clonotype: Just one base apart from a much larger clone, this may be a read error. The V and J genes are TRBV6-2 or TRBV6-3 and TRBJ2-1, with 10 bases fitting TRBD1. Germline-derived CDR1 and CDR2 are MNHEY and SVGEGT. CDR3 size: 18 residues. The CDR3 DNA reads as TGTGCCGGCAGTTACTCGAAGGGGCAACCGGGACAGGGGTCTGAGCAGTTCTTC. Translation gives CAGSYSKGQPGQGSEQFF.

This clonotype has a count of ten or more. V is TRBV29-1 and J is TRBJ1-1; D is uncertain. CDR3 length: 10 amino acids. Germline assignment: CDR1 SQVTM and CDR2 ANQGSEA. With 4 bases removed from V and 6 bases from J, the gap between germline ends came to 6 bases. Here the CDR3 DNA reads TGCAGCGTTGCCCCATCTGAAGCTTTCTTT. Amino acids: CSVAPSEAFF.

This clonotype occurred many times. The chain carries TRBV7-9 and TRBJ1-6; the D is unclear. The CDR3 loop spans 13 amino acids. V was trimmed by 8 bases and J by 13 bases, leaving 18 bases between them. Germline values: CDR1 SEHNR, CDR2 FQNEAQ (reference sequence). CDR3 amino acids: CASGAPEGSPLHF. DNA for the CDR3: TGTGCCAGCGGCGCGCCGGAAGGGTCTCCCCTCCACTTT.

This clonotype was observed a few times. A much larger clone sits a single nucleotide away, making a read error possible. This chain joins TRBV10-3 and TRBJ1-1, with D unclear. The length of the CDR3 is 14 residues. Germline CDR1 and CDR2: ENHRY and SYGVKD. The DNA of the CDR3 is TGTGCCATCAGTGAGTCGGAAGACGGCACTGAAGCTTCCTTT. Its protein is CAISESEDGTEASF.

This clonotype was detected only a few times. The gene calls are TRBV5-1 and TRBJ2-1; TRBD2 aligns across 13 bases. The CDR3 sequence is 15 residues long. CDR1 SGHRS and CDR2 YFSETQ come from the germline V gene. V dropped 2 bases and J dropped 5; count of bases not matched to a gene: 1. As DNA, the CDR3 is TGCGCCAGCAGCTTTACTAGCGGGAGGGACAATGAGCAGTTCTTC. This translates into CASSFTSGRDNEQFF.

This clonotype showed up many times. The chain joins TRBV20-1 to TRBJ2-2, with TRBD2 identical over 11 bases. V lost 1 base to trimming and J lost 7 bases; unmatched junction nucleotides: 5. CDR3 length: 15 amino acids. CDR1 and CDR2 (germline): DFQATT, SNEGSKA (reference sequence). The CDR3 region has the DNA TGCAGTGCTAGAGGACTAGCGGGATATGGCGGGGAGCTGTTTTTT. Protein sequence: CSARGLAGYGGELFF.

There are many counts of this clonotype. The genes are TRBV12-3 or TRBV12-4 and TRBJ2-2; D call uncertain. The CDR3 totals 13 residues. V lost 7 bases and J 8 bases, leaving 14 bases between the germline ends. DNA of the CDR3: TGTGCCAGCACTAATACTTCCGAGGGGGAGCTGTTTTTT. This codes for CASTNTSEGELFF.

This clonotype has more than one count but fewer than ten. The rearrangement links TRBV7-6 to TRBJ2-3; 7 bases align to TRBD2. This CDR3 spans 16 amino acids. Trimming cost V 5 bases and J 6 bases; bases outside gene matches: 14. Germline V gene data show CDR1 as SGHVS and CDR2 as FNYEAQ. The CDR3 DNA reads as TGTGCCAGCAGCCGCCGGGGGGAGCCACCGGTGGATACGCAGTATTTT. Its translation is CASSRRGEPPVDTQYF.

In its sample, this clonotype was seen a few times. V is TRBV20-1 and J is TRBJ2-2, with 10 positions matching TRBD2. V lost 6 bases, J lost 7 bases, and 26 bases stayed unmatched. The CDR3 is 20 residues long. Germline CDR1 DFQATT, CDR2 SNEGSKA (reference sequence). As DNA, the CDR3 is TGCAGTGCCCGCCCTTTGAAAGCGGGAGGGCCTGCCTATACAAGCGGGGAGCTGTTTTTT. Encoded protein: CSARPLKAGGPAYTSGELFF.

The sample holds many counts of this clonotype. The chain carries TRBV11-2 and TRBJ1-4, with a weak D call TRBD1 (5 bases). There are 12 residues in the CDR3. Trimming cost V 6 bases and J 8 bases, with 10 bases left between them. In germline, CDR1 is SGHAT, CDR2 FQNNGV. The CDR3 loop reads CASRGHEEKLFF. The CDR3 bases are TGTGCCAGCAGAGGACACGAGGAAAAACTGTTTTTT.

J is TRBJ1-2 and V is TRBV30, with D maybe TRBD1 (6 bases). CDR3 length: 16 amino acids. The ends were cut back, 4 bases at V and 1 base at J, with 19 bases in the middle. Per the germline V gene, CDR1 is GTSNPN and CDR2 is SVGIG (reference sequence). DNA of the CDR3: TGTGCCTGGAATTCTGGCCTAAGGGGGGATAACTATGGCTACACCTTC. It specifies CAWNSGLRGDNYGYTF.

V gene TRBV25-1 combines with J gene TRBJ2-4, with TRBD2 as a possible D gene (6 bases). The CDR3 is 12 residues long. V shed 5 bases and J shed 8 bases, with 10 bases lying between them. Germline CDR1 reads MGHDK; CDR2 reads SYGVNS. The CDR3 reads CASSTWDYIQYF. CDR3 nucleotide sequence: TGTGCCAGCAGTACCTGGGACTACATTCAGTACTTC.

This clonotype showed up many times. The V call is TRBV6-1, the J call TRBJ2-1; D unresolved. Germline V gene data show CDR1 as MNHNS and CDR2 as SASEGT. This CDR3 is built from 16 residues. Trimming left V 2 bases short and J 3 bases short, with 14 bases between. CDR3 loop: CASSERDLWDYNEQFF. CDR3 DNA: TGTGCCAGCAGTGAAAGAGATCTCTGGGACTACAATGAGCAGTTCTTC.

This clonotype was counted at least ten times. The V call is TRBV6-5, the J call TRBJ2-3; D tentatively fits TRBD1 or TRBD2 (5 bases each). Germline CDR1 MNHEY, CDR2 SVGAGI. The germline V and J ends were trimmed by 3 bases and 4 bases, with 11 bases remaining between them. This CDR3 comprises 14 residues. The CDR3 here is CASSYGGSADTQYF. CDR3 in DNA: TGTGCCAGCAGTTATGGGGGTAGCGCAGATACGCAGTATTTT.

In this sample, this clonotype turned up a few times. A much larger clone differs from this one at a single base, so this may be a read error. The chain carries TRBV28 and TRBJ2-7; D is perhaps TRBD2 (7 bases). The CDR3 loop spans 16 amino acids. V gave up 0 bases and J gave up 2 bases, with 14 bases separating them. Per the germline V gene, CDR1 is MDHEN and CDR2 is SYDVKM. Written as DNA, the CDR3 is TGTGCCAGCAGTTTATGGGGGGGGGCACCCACCTACGAGCAGTACTTC. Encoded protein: CASSLWGGAPTYEQYF.

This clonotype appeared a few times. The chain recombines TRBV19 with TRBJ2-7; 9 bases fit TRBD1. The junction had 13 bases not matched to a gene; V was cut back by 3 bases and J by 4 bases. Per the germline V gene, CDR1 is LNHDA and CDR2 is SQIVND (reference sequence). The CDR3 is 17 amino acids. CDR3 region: CASSIFPGQGMGYEQYF. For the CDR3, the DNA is TGTGCCAGTAGTATTTTTCCGGGACAGGGAATGGGATACGAGCAGTACTTC.

The CDR3 region has the DNA TGTGCCAGCAGCTTATCGGGGACAGCCATGGTCGAGCAGTACTTC. Translation: CASSLSGTAMVEQYF. The gene calls are TRBV7-2 and TRBJ2-7; 7 bases are a match to TRBD1. This CDR3 has 15 amino acids. V lost 2 bases, J lost 6 bases, and 10 bases stayed unmatched. Germline CDR1 SGHTA, CDR2 FQGNSA. The full variable domain, its missing parts supplied by reference TRBV7-2 and TRBJ2-7, is GAGVSQSPSNKVTEKGKDVELRCDPISGHTALYWYRQSLGQGLEFLIYFQGNSAPDKSGLPSDRFSAERTGGSVSTLTIQRTQQEDSAVYLCASSLSGTAMVEQYFGPGTRLTVT.

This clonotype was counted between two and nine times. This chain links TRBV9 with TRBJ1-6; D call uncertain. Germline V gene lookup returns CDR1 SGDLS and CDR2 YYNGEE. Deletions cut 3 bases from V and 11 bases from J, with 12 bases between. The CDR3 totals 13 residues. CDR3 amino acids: CASSAVEAPPLHF. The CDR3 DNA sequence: TGTGCCAGCAGCGCGGTAGAGGCCCCACCCCTCCACTTT.

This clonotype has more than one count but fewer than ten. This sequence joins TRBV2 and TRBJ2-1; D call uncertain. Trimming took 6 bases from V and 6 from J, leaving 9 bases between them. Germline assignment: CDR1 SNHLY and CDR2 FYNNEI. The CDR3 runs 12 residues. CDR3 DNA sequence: TGTGCCAGCAGGTTCGATAGCAATGAGCAGTTCTTC. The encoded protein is CASRFDSNEQFF.

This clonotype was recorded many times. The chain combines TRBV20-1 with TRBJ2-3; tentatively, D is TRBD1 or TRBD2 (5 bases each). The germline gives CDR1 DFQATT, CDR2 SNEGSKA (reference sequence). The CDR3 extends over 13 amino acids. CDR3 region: CRALRGPRDTQYF. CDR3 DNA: TGCAGAGCACTACGGGGCCCCCGAGATACGCAGTATTTT.

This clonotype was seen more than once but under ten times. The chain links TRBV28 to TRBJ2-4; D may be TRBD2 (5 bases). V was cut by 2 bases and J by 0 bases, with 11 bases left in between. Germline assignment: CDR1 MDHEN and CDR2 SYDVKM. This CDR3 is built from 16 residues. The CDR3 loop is CASSLRTSGAKNIQYF. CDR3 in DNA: TGTGCCAGCAGTTTAAGGACTTCAGGAGCCAAAAACATTCAGTACTTC.

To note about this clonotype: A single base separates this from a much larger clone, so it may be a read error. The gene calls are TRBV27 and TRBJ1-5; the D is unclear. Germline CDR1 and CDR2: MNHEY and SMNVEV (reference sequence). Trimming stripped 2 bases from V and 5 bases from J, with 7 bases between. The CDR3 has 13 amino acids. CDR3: CASSLNQDQPQHF. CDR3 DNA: TGTGCCAGCAGTTTAAACCAGGATCAGCCCCAGCATTTT.